These T cell receptor beta chains were read from a single sample in a study of identical twins. TCRdb re-called the 5' RACE reads with MiXCR, one entry per CDR3 protein. The sample lists fewer than 800,000 distinct CDR3 sequences; just over 7% were seen once. The same data also contributed to another study, on yellow fever vaccine responses in identical twins.

Sequencing input: PBMCs. The receptors shown here come from a woman under 30 in good health. Each CDR3 is given without its conserved first and last residue.

CDR3: SVVQGSTEAF; V: TRBV29-1; J: TRBJ1-1
CDR3: ATSEYPGQGSYNEQF; V: TRBV24-1; J: TRBJ2-1
CDR3: ASSFGLAGSDNEQF; V: TRBV2; J: TRBJ2-1
CDR3: ATSDPTGPKQETQY; V: TRBV24-1; J: TRBJ2-5
CDR3: AMRNRLLFYNEQF; V: TRBV7-3; J: TRBJ2-1
CDR3: ASSPRTTRLAQH; V: TRBV12-3/TRBV12-4; J: TRBJ1-5
CDR3: ASSSSRLVVGYNEQF; V: TRBV7-8; J: TRBJ2-1
CDR3: ASSPDRYTEAF; V: TRBV5-6; J: TRBJ1-1
CDR3: ASMALYRDRVNEQF; V: TRBV7-6; J: TRBJ2-1
CDR3: ASSLREAVAKNIQY; V: TRBV5-1; J: TRBJ2-4
CDR3: ASSFRVRARARTGELF; V: TRBV27; J: TRBJ2-2
CDR3: ASSLLGQGLGNSPLH; V: TRBV28; J: TRBJ1-6
CDR3: SARDLRGETGELF; V: TRBV20-1; J: TRBJ2-2
CDR3: ASSQDLASGTDTQY; V: TRBV4-2; J: TRBJ2-3
CDR3: ASSIFPGELF; V: TRBV19; J: TRBJ2-2
CDR3: ASSFLTSTGELF; V: TRBV5-5; J: TRBJ2-2
CDR3: ASSVTGLTGELF; V: TRBV5-1; J: TRBJ2-2
CDR3: ASSLGSSGGASETQY; V: TRBV5-1; J: TRBJ2-5
CDR3: SVVWRDRVGETQY; V: TRBV29-1; J: TRBJ2-5
CDR3: ASSQGFPSNQPQH; V: TRBV4-1; J: TRBJ1-5
CDR3: ASSGAAVQETQY; V: TRBV12-3/TRBV12-4; J: TRBJ2-5
CDR3: ASSSRTSVGEQY; V: TRBV12-3/TRBV12-4; J: TRBJ2-7
CDR3: ASTRGLAGGNEQF; V: TRBV2; J: TRBJ2-1
CDR3: SVDKAGVNEQF; V: TRBV29-1; J: TRBJ2-1
CDR3: ASSSEGVTGELF; V: TRBV7-6; J: TRBJ2-2
CDR3: ASSTPGNEQF; V: TRBV7-3; J: TRBJ2-1
CDR3: ASRRLAGGQYNEQF; V: TRBV28; J: TRBJ2-1
CDR3: ASRGGGHNEQF; V: TRBV3-1; J: TRBJ2-1
CDR3: ASRRRGAYEQY; V: TRBV12-3/TRBV12-4; J: TRBJ2-7
CDR3: ASRSLGQVAKNIQY; V: TRBV12-3/TRBV12-4; J: TRBJ2-4
CDR3: ASRPWTGRTLTDTQY; V: TRBV10-1; J: TRBJ2-3
CDR3: ATSRDGGQGDIQY; V: TRBV15; J: TRBJ2-4
CDR3: ASSQNSGIRYNEQF; V: TRBV11-2; J: TRBJ2-1
CDR3: ASMGDERRYNEQF; V: TRBV12-3/TRBV12-4; J: TRBJ2-1
CDR3: ASSQVGTGIYEQY; V: TRBV3-1; J: TRBJ2-7
CDR3: ASSVGGGLGDTQY; V: TRBV9; J: TRBJ2-3
CDR3: ASSSDYRADTQY; V: TRBV18; J: TRBJ2-3
CDR3: SAGAGPNTEAF; V: TRBV29-1; J: TRBJ1-1
CDR3: ASSSHPADTQY; V: TRBV2; J: TRBJ2-3
CDR3: ASSYTTGANVLT; V: TRBV5-1; J: TRBJ2-6
CDR3: ASSEGVSTNEKLF; V: TRBV2; J: TRBJ1-4
CDR3: ASSLLSTNEKLF; V: TRBV7-9; J: TRBJ1-4
CDR3: ASSPPRGRARSYNEQF; V: TRBV9; J: TRBJ2-1
CDR3: ASMADGRVTDTQY; V: TRBV5-1; J: TRBJ2-3
CDR3: ASSNAYRNQPQH; V: TRBV12-3/TRBV12-4; J: TRBJ1-5
CDR3: ASAPRDNTDTQY; V: TRBV6-1; J: TRBJ2-3
CDR3: ASNTSREHNEQF; V: TRBV21-1; J: TRBJ2-1
CDR3: ASSVGTSVPDEQF; V: TRBV10-2; J: TRBJ2-1
CDR3: ASSQGSLLAGGLETQY; V: TRBV4-1; J: TRBJ2-5
CDR3: ALKVSGKTEAF; V: TRBV28; J: TRBJ1-1
CDR3: ASSPRALLDTQY; V: TRBV6-2/TRBV6-3; J: TRBJ2-3
CDR3: ASSLGLTWTDPYGYT; V: TRBV7-2; J: TRBJ1-2
CDR3: ASSTGDSYGYT; V: TRBV6-1; J: TRBJ1-2